These 32 T cell receptor beta chains came from one sample sequenced in a study of shared clonotypes between healthy human individuals. TCRdb's copy holds only in-frame clones and misses some; the assay was immunoSEQ multiplex PCR. The data contain about 490,000 clones, 76% of them singletons. The sequenced sample consisted of PBMCs. Every receptor here comes from a middle-aged woman in good health. Some clones in this sample may be carry-over from other donors' samples.

The CDR3: CASSLESQLYGYTF. DNA for the CDR3: TGTGCCAGCAGCTTAGAGTCCCAGCTGTATGGCTACACCTTC. The rearrangement joins TRBV7-2 to TRBJ1-2, with D hard to call. Germline V gene sequence: CDR1 SGHTA, CDR2 FQGNSA. The CDR3 loop spans 14 amino acids. Deletions cut 1 base from V and 5 bases from J, with 11 bases between.

In nucleotides, the CDR3 is TGCAGCGTCGGGAGGTCTGCCGCCGAGGAGACCCAGTACTTC. Its translation: CSVGRSAAEETQYF. This chain links TRBV29-1 with TRBJ2-5, with 7 bases matching TRBD2. Germline assignment: CDR1 SQVTM and CDR2 ANQGSEA. V was pared by 6 bases and J by 5 bases, with 12 bases of the junction left unmatched. The CDR3 sequence is 14 residues long.

The chain links TRBV5-1 to TRBJ2-7; 10 nucleotides line up with TRBD1. Trimming at V came to 0 bases and at J to 6 bases, leaving 3 bases not matched to a gene. Germline V gene lookup returns CDR1 SGHRS and CDR2 YFSETQ. The CDR3 runs to 14 residues. CDR3 amino acids: CASSLGGQGGEQYF. The CDR3 coding sequence is TGCGCCAGCAGCTTGGGAGGACAGGGGGGCGAGCAGTACTTC.

V gene TRBV7-2 combines with J gene TRBJ1-2; tentative D call: TRBD1 (6 bases). Deletions cut 5 bases from V and 6 bases from J, with 16 bases between. This CDR3 has 14 amino acids. Germline V gene data show CDR1 as SGHTA and CDR2 as FQGNSA. CDR3 region: CASSPDWGADGYTF. The CDR3 DNA reads TGTGCCAGCAGCCCCGATTGGGGGGCGGATGGCTACACCTTC.

This clone has a handful of counts. V is TRBV13 and J is TRBJ1-2, with 8 bases fitting TRBD1. The CDR3 has 16 residues. CDR1 and CDR2 from the germline V gene are PRHDT and FYEKMQ (reference sequence). The trim removed 4 bases at V and 0 bases at J, leaving 7 bases unmatched. Written as DNA, the CDR3 is TGTGCCAGCAGCTACAGACAGGGGAGGTCTAACTATGGCTACACCTTC. Translating it yields CASSYRQGRSNYGYTF.

Comment on this clone: This may stem from a read error, because a much larger clone lies one nucleotide away. It is likely a read error, because the conserved phenylalanine at the end of the CDR3 is missing. The chain recombines TRBV7-9 with TRBJ2-7; D is tentatively TRBD1 or TRBD2 (7 bases each). V dropped 6 bases and J dropped 2 bases, with 23 bases sitting between them. This CDR3 is built from 17 residues. Germline V gene sequence: CDR1 SEHNR, CDR2 FQNEAQ (reference sequence). CDR3 bases: TGTGCCAGCAGGCCAGGGGGGGAAGGCGGACAACCCTACGAGCAGTACCTC. Protein sequence: CASRPGGEGGQPYEQYL.

This clone was detected once. V usage is TRBV28 and J usage is TRBJ1-1; TRBD1 aligns across 7 bases. The CDR3 is 13 residues long. Germline V lookup: CDR1 MDHEN, CDR2 SYDVKM. Trimming at V came to 8 bases and at J to 0 bases, leaving 3 bases not matched to a gene. Here the CDR3 reads CASRGQLNTEAFF. The DNA of the CDR3 is TGTGCCAGCCGGGGACAGTTGAACACTGAAGCTTTCTTT.

This clone has at least ten counts. The rearrangement uses TRBV5-4 and TRBJ2-1; D tentatively reads TRBD1 or TRBD2 (5 bases each). The V end was cut by 4 bases, the J end by 2 bases, with 10 bases between. The CDR3 is 14 residues long. Germline assignment: CDR1 SGHNT and CDR2 YYREEE (reference sequence). The DNA of the CDR3 is TGTGCCAGCAGCCCGATGGGGGCCTACAATGAGCAGTTCTTC. Translation: CASSPMGAYNEQFF.

The CDR3 DNA sequence: TGTGCCAGCAGCCATGGACAAAACCACTATGGCTACACCTTC. It translates to CASSHGQNHYGYTF. The V gene is TRBV7-3, the J gene TRBJ1-2, with a tentative D call TRBD1 (5 bases). CDR1 and CDR2 from the germline V gene are SGHTA and FQGTGA. V lost 5 bases and J lost 3, with 13 bases in between. The CDR3 runs to 14 residues. Supplemented by reference TRBV7-3 and TRBJ1-2, the full variable domain reads GAGVSQTPSNKVTEKGKYVELRCDPISGHTALYWYRQSLGQGPEFLIYFQGTGAADDSGLPNDRFFAVRPEGSVSTLKIQRTERGDSAVYLCASSHGQNHYGYTFGSGTRLTVV.

As for this clone: The identical CDR3 is also encoded by other nucleotide sequences in the sample. V usage is TRBV30 and J usage is TRBJ1-2; possibly TRBD1 for D (5 bases). The CDR3 sequence is 15 residues long. V lost 6 bases and J 2 bases, leaving 19 bases between the germline ends. Germline-derived CDR1 and CDR2 are GTSNPN and SVGIG (reference sequence). The CDR3 sequence is CACPGQARQNYGYTF. Written as DNA, the CDR3 is TGTGCCTGTCCGGGGCAGGCCCGACAAAACTATGGCTACACCTTC.

The V gene is TRBV29-1, the J gene TRBJ2-6, with 7 bases that match TRBD1. Germline CDR1 is SQVTM and CDR2 is ANQGSEA. With 5 bases clipped from V and 1 base from J, the junction kept 2 bases outside the gene matches. The CDR3 covers 14 residues. CDR3 protein: CSVPQGSGANVLTF. CDR3 nucleotide sequence: TGCAGCGTTCCACAGGGGTCTGGGGCCAACGTCCTGACTTTC.

The CDR3 sequence: CASSLGQGSYNEQFF. For the CDR3, the DNA is TGTGCCAGCAGCTTGGGACAGGGCTCCTACAATGAGCAGTTCTTC. The rearrangement joins TRBV5-6 to TRBJ2-1; 7 bases are a match to TRBD1. With 0 bases clipped from V and 0 bases from J, the junction kept 0 bases outside the gene matches. CDR3 length equals 15 residues. CDR1 is SGHDT, CDR2 YYEEEE, per germline.

Ten or more counts support this clone. This sample also contains other DNA sequences that code for the same CDR3. The chain recombines TRBV15 with TRBJ2-3; 7 nucleotides match TRBD2. Germline V gene sequence: CDR1 LNHNV, CDR2 YYDKDF (reference sequence). CDR3 size: 15 residues. Unmatched junction bases numbered 5, after V lost 1 base and J lost 4 bases. DNA for the CDR3: TGTGCCACCAGCAGAGTTCGGGGGGAGGCAGATACGCAGTATTTT. Protein: CATSRVRGEADTQYF.

The chain employs TRBV2 and TRBJ2-7; D not certain. The V end lost 4 bases, the J end lost 2 bases, and 6 bases lay between the germline ends. The CDR3 runs to 12 residues. Germline CDR1 is SNHLY and CDR2 is FYNNEI. The CDR3 DNA sequence: TGTGCCAGCAGTGCCAATCCCTACGAGCAGTACTTC. Translated: CASSANPYEQYF.

The J gene is TRBJ2-7, the V gene TRBV28, with D perhaps TRBD2 (5 bases). The germline CDR1 and CDR2 sequences are MDHEN and SYDVKM. There are 13 residues in the CDR3. Trimming pared 2 bases from V and 2 bases from J, leaving 7 bases between. CDR3 residues: CASSLAGTYEQYF. The CDR3 region has the DNA TGTGCCAGCAGTTTAGCGGGTACCTACGAGCAGTACTTC.

This clone was observed a handful of times. V gene TRBV5-1 combines with J gene TRBJ2-3; D call uncertain. The CDR3 is made up of 15 amino acids. Germline CDR1 reads SGHRS; CDR2 reads YFSETQ. Between the trimmed V and J ends, which lost 0 bases and 6 bases, there was a span of 14 bases. Written as DNA, the CDR3 is TGCGCCAGCAGCTTGGCCGATTGGGCCAGGGATACGCAGTATTTT. It translates to CASSLADWARDTQYF.

This chain uses TRBV7-2 with TRBJ2-7, with TRBD2 matching 9 bases. CDR3 length equals 16 residues. V lost 0 bases, J lost 2 bases, and 5 bases stayed unmatched. Germline V gene lookup returns CDR1 SGHTA and CDR2 FQGNSA. The CDR3 DNA is TGTGCCAGCAGCTTAGCTGTAGCGGGAGTAGCCTACGAGCAGTACTTC. Translated, it gives CASSLAVAGVAYEQYF.

Concerning this clone itself: This likely reflects a read error, since a far larger clone is one base away. The same CDR3 also results from other DNA sequences found in this sample. The J gene is TRBJ1-5, the V gene TRBV19; 11 bases are a match to TRBD1. The germline gives CDR1 LNHDA, CDR2 SQIVND (reference sequence). The CDR3 is 14 residues long. J gave up 10 bases and V 6 bases, and 8 bases lay outside the gene matches. The CDR3 reads CASRWDRGEQPQHF. As DNA, the CDR3 is TGTGCCAGTAGATGGGACAGGGGGGAGCAACCCCAGCATTTT.

The rearrangement joins TRBV7-2 to TRBJ1-5, with D possibly TRBD1 on 5 matching bases. The CDR3 sequence is 13 residues long. V dropped 4 bases and J dropped 5 bases, with 9 bases sitting between them. Germline V gene data show CDR1 as SGHTA and CDR2 as FQGNSA. The CDR3, as DNA: TGTGCCAGCAGCTACGACAGTTATCAGCCCCAGCATTTT. It specifies CASSYDSYQPQHF.

The gene calls are TRBV5-1 and TRBJ2-2, with a weak D call TRBD1 (5 bases). Trimming took 2 bases from V and 4 from J, leaving 15 bases between them. From germline, CDR1 is SGHRS and CDR2 YFSETQ. The CDR3 has 16 residues. CDR3 in DNA: TGCGCCAGCAGCTTAGGGGCCCGCCGGAGCACCGGGGAGCTGTTTTTT. Its protein is CASSLGARRSTGELFF.

This clone was detected only a few times. This sequence joins TRBV29-1 and TRBJ2-7; 13 bases map to TRBD2. The CDR3 consists of 14 residues. Germline V lookup: CDR1 SQVTM, CDR2 ANQGSEA. V was clipped by 5 bases and J by 3 bases; unmatched bases: 4. The CDR3 DNA reads as TGCAGCGTTCTAAGGACTAGCGGGAGCTACGAGCAGTACTTC. This codes for CSVLRTSGSYEQYF.

The chain couples TRBV19 to TRBJ2-7; D unclear. Trimming left V 3 bases short and J 1 base short, with 7 bases between. Germline V lookup: CDR1 LNHDA, CDR2 SQIVND (reference sequence). The CDR3 spans 13 residues. The CDR3 bases are TGTGCCAGTAGTATTTCCTGGTCCTACGAGCAGTACTTC. Protein: CASSISWSYEQYF.

This chain connects TRBV5-1 to TRBJ1-4, with a weak D call TRBD1 (6 bases). V was cut by 4 bases and J by 7 bases, with 17 bases left in between. Germline lookup yields CDR1 SGHRS and CDR2 YFSETQ. The CDR3 covers 15 residues. For the CDR3, the DNA is TGCGCCAGCAGCCGGGATTGGGGGCTTGGTGAAAAACTGTTTTTT. Residues: CASSRDWGLGEKLFF.

The gene calls are TRBV5-4 and TRBJ2-2; D is perhaps TRBD1 or TRBD2 (6 bases each). Germline assignment: CDR1 SGHNT and CDR2 YYREEE (reference sequence). This CDR3 is 16 amino acids long. V was cut by 3 bases and J by 3 bases, with 15 bases left in between. The CDR3 region has the DNA TGTGCCAGCAGCTCGTGGGGGGCGAGGGACACCGGGGAGCTGTTTTTT. It yields the protein CASSSWGARDTGELFF. Full variable domain (outside the CDR3, taken from reference TRBV5-4 and TRBJ2-2): ETGVTQSPTHLIKTRGQQVTLRCSSQSGHNTVSWYQQALGQGPQFIFQYYREEENGRGNFPPRFSGLQFPNYSSELNVNALELDDSALYLCASSSWGARDTGELFFGEGSRLTVL.

V gene TRBV9 combines with J gene TRBJ2-3; TRBD2 agrees at 8 bases. Germline V gene data show CDR1 as SGDLS and CDR2 as YYNGEE. CDR3 length: 14 amino acids. With V trimmed by 6 bases and J by 4 bases, 7 bases remained unmatched. The CDR3 DNA reads as TGTGCCAGCAACCCGAGCGGGAGCCCAGATACGCAGTATTTT. This translates into CASNPSGSPDTQYF.

Only a few counts were recorded for this clone. The identical CDR3 is also encoded by other nucleotide sequences in the sample. The chain has TRBV6-1 and TRBJ2-7; 7 nucleotides agree with TRBD1. The CDR3 contains 14 residues. CDR1 MNHNS and CDR2 SASEGT come from the germline V gene. V dropped 1 base and J dropped 0; count of bases not matched to a gene: 0. This CDR3 is CASSEGDSSYEQYF. CDR3 in DNA: TGTGCCAGCAGTGAAGGGGACAGCTCCTACGAGCAGTACTTC.

This clone was seen a single time. This rearrangement joins TRBV7-2 to TRBJ2-5; 9 bases line up with TRBD2. V gave up 5 bases and J gave up 5 bases; unmatched junction bases: 12. Germline assignment: CDR1 SGHTA and CDR2 FQGNSA. The CDR3 extends over 16 amino acids. The CDR3 spells CASSPGLAREAETQYF. As DNA, the CDR3 is TGTGCCAGCAGCCCCGGACTAGCGAGGGAAGCGGAGACCCAGTACTTC.

This chain links TRBV28 with TRBJ2-1; the D gene could be TRBD1 or TRBD2 (6 bases each). Germline assignment: CDR1 MDHEN and CDR2 SYDVKM. The ends were cut back, 3 bases at V and 4 bases at J, with 10 bases in the middle. The CDR3 spans 14 residues. The chain's CDR3 is CASSFRGQYNEQFF. CDR3 DNA sequence: TGTGCCAGCAGTTTCCGGGGGCAGTACAATGAGCAGTTCTTC.

CDR3 loop: CSVERTGANEQYF. CDR3 DNA: TGCAGCGTTGAACGGACAGGGGCAAACGAGCAGTACTTC. This sequence joins TRBV29-1 and TRBJ2-7, with 9 bases aligning to TRBD1. V lost 2 bases and J lost 5; bases outside the gene matches: 4. The germline gives CDR1 SQVTM, CDR2 ANQGSEA. This CDR3 is built from 13 residues.

In its sample, this clone was seen a few times. The chain carries TRBV9 and TRBJ1-2; 10 bases are a match to TRBD1. The germline gives CDR1 SGDLS, CDR2 YYNGEE. V lost 0 bases and J lost 4; bases outside the gene matches: 6. The CDR3 consists of 16 residues. This chain's CDR3 is CASSVEFGTGVYGYTF. The CDR3 nucleotides are TGTGCCAGCAGCGTAGAATTCGGGACAGGGGTCTATGGCTACACCTTC.

A remark on this clone: This may stem from a read error, because a much larger clone lies one nucleotide away. The same CDR3 is also encoded by other DNA sequences in this sample. This chain joins TRBV4-2 and TRBJ2-6; D is unresolved. Germline-derived CDR1 and CDR2 are LGHNA and YNFKEQ. This CDR3 spans 17 amino acids. V shed 0 bases and J shed 0 bases, with 9 bases lying between them. This chain's CDR3 is CASSQDGSLSGANVLTF. As DNA, the CDR3 is TGTGCCAGCAGCCAAGATGGCAGCCTCTCTGGGGCCAACGTCCTGACTTTC.

The CDR3 here is CASSPRGDNTEAFF. CDR3 bases: TGTGCCAGCAGCCCACGGGGGGATAACACTGAAGCTTTCTTT. The chain links TRBV7-3 to TRBJ1-1; TRBD1 might be the D (5 bases). Germline V CDR1 and CDR2: SGHTA, FQGTGA. This CDR3 has 14 amino acids. Trimming stripped 5 bases from V and 2 bases from J, with 12 bases between.